These 22 T cell receptor beta chains were all obtained from the same sample, sequenced in a study of immune evolution from preneoplasia to lung adenocarcinoma. Sequencing was performed with immunoSEQ multiplex PCR; in TCRdb, only in-frame clones are kept and a portion is missing. The table records roughly 5,500 clones, roughly 80% of them present only once. The material sequenced was FFPE adjacent normal lung tissue. These receptor sequences come from a donor aged 70 or older with lung adenocarcinoma.

The CDR3, as DNA: TGTGCCAGCAGCCTAACAGGGGGCGTTGGGTTCACCGGGGAGCTGTTTTTT. As protein: CASSLTGGVGFTGELFF. The chain uses TRBV11-2 and TRBJ2-2; TRBD1 matches at 9 bases. Germline lookup yields CDR1 SGHAT and CDR2 FQNNGV. The length of the CDR3 is 17 residues. Trimming at V came to 5 bases and at J to 4 bases, leaving 11 bases not matched to a gene. Based on the CDR3 plus reference TRBV11-2 and TRBJ2-2, the full variable domain is EAGVAQSPRYKIIEKRQSVAFWCNPISGHATLYWYQQILGQGPKLLIQFQNNGVVDDSQLPKDRFSAERLKGVDSTLKIQPAKLEDSAVYLCASSLTGGVGFTGELFFGEGSRLTVL.

This clone occurred a few times. The CDR3 region is CSVERGSSYEQYF. Written as DNA, the CDR3 is TGCAGCGTTGAAAGAGGCAGCTCCTACGAGCAGTACTTC. The rearrangement uses TRBV29-1 and TRBJ2-7; D call uncertain. V was clipped by 2 bases and J by 0 bases, with 8 bases between them. The CDR3 length is 13 residues. Germline loops: CDR1 SQVTM, CDR2 ANQGSEA.

On this clone: Sequence at one end of the junction differs from germline and may be a read error. Other DNA sequences of this sample code for an identical CDR3. The V and J genes are TRBV6-1 and TRBJ2-7; D gene unclear. Germline V lookup: CDR1 MNHNS, CDR2 SASEGT. This CDR3 region has 11 residues. The CDR3 DNA reads as TGTGCTAGCAGTTGGTCCTACGAGCAGTACTTC. Translation: CASSWSYEQYF.

This clone was recorded only once. The chain carries TRBV4-3 and TRBJ2-7; D gene uncertain. Germline V gene sequence: CDR1 LGHNA, CDR2 YSLEER. Trimming left V 0 bases short and J 6 bases short, with 9 bases between. CDR3 length equals 13 residues. CDR3 sequence: CASSQDWGIEQYF. CDR3 DNA sequence: TGCGCCAGCAGCCAAGATTGGGGAATCGAGCAGTACTTC.

The chain couples TRBV15 to TRBJ2-2; possibly TRBD2 for D (6 bases). In germline, CDR1 is LNHNV, CDR2 YYDKDF (reference sequence). V was pared by 3 bases and J by 5 bases, with 10 bases between. This CDR3 has 14 amino acids. In DNA form, the CDR3 reads TGTGCCACCAGCAGCTCACTAGCTACCGGGGAGCTGTTTTTT. It encodes CATSSSLATGELFF.

The rearrangement joins TRBV7-3 to TRBJ2-2, with TRBD1 matching 9 bases. CDR3 length: 14 amino acids. Germline V gene lookup returns CDR1 SGHTA and CDR2 FQGTGA. V lost 6 bases, J lost 7 bases, and 6 bases stayed unmatched. The CDR3 DNA follows: TGTGCCAGCAGACCAGGGACAGGGTTCGGGGAGCTGTTTTTT. Translating gives CASRPGTGFGELFF.

CDR3 DNA: TGTGCCAGCAGCCCGGGGGGGCACGCGAACACCGGGGAGCTGTTTTTT. Amino acid sequence: CASSPGGHANTGELFF. The gene calls are TRBV7-3 and TRBJ2-2, with TRBD2 identical over 8 bases. The CDR3 runs to 16 residues. V shed 5 bases, J shed 0 bases, and the junction held 5 bases outside the gene matches. From germline, CDR1 is SGHTA and CDR2 FQGTGA.

This chain connects TRBV10-1 to TRBJ2-2; 7 bases are a match to TRBD1. The CDR3 runs 13 residues. Trimming at V came to 9 bases and at J to 2 bases, leaving 3 bases not matched to a gene. The V gene's germline CDR1 is WNHNN and CDR2 SYGVQD (reference sequence). The CDR3 loop reads CASGDRNTGELFF. CDR3 DNA sequence: TGCGCCAGTGGGGACAGAAACACCGGGGAGCTGTTTTTT.

The chain links TRBV25-1 to TRBJ2-1, with 7 bases matching TRBD1. The CDR3 loop spans 13 amino acids. The V gene end was trimmed by 1 base and the J gene end by 9 bases; junction bases not matched to a gene: 3. The germline V gene encodes CDR1 MGHDK and CDR2 SYGVNS. The CDR3 region has the DNA TGTGCCAGCAGTGAATCTAACAGGGGTGAGCAGTTCTTC. The encoded protein is CASSESNRGEQFF. Full variable domain (rest looked up from reference TRBV25-1 and TRBJ2-1): EADIYQTPRYLVIGTGKKITLECSQTMGHDKMYWYQQDPGMELHLIHYSYGVNSTEKGDLSSESTVSRIRTEHFPLTLESARPSHTSQYLCASSESNRGEQFFGPGTRLTVL.

The rearrangement links TRBV5-4 to TRBJ2-2, with 7 bases aligning to TRBD2. CDR1 is SGHNT and CDR2 is YYREEE in the germline V gene (reference sequence). This CDR3 comprises 17 residues. The trim removed 3 bases at V and 4 bases at J, leaving 12 bases unmatched. CDR3 in amino acids: CASSWGGSSVGTGELFF. The CDR3 DNA reads as TGTGCCAGCAGCTGGGGCGGGAGTTCTGTCGGCACCGGGGAGCTGTTTTTT.

This sequence joins TRBV7-9 and TRBJ2-2; the match to TRBD2 covers 8 bases. Germline V gene data show CDR1 as SEHNR and CDR2 as FQNEAQ (reference sequence). J gave up 2 bases and V 0 bases, and 5 bases lay outside the gene matches. The CDR3 is made up of 17 amino acids. The CDR3 here is CASSLARGLVNTGELFF. CDR3 in DNA: TGTGCCAGCAGCTTAGCTCGGGGACTAGTTAACACCGGGGAGCTGTTTTTT.

With respect to this clone: This specimen includes other DNA sequences encoding the same CDR3. The chain combines TRBV4-1 with TRBJ2-7; D unresolved. CDR1 MGHRA and CDR2 YSYEKL come from the germline V gene. CDR3 length equals 16 residues. Trimming cost V 4 bases and J 6 bases, with 22 bases left between them. The CDR3 sequence is CASSPWKKTTALEQYF. CDR3 DNA: TGCGCCAGCAGCCCCTGGAAAAAAACGACTGCCCTCGAGCAGTACTTC.

The gene calls are TRBV19 and TRBJ2-2; D is unclear. The CDR3 is 14 residues long. V was trimmed by 6 bases and J by 1 base, leaving 9 bases between them. Germline CDR1 and CDR2: LNHDA and SQIVND (reference sequence). This CDR3 is CASRWTENTGELFF. The CDR3 DNA reads TGTGCCAGTAGATGGACGGAGAACACCGGGGAGCTGTTTTTT.

This clone showed up just a few times. The chain employs TRBV6-5 and TRBJ1-1; D is unresolved. Germline CDR1 is MNHEY and CDR2 is SVGAGI. The CDR3 spans 14 residues. V lost 5 bases and J lost 5, with 15 bases in between. This CDR3 is CASSPYTHGTEAFF. In DNA form, the CDR3 reads TGTGCCAGCAGTCCTTATACCCACGGAACTGAAGCTTTCTTT.

V usage is TRBV10-2 and J usage is TRBJ1-1; 8 nucleotides line up with TRBD1. Germline V CDR1 and CDR2: WSHSY, SAAADI. This CDR3 comprises 13 residues. Trimming removed 7 bases from V and 3 bases from J; junction bases left unmatched: 4. The DNA of the CDR3 is TGCGCCAGCATCCCGACAGGGGACACTGAAGCTTTCTTT. Its protein is CASIPTGDTEAFF.

J is TRBJ2-5 and V is TRBV30, with D hard to call. Germline V gives CDR1 GTSNPN, CDR2 SVGIG (reference sequence). The CDR3 loop spans 12 amino acids. V lost 2 bases, J lost 5 bases, and 9 bases lay in between. As DNA, the CDR3 is TGTGCCTGGAGTTTGGGCAAGGAGACCCAGTACTTC. Its protein product is CAWSLGKETQYF.

V usage is TRBV7-8 and J usage is TRBJ1-1; D not resolved. CDR3 length equals 14 residues. Germline-derived CDR1 and CDR2 are SGHVS and FQNEAQ. The germline V and J ends were trimmed by 3 bases and 1 base, with 9 bases remaining between them. CDR3 amino acids: CASSFFEGNTEAFF. The CDR3, as DNA: TGTGCCAGCAGCTTCTTCGAGGGGAACACTGAAGCTTTCTTT.

V is TRBV19 and J is TRBJ1-5; no firm D call. The V gene lost 5 bases and the J gene lost 3 bases, with 14 bases spanning the gap. Looked up from germline, CDR1 is LNHDA and CDR2 is SQIVND (reference sequence). The CDR3 sequence is 15 residues long. CDR3 sequence: CASSSSTGYNQPQHF. CDR3 nucleotide sequence: TGTGCCAGTAGTTCAAGTACGGGGTACAATCAGCCCCAGCATTTT.

This clone has only a few counts. The chain links TRBV27 to TRBJ2-7, with D possibly TRBD1 on 5 matching bases. Trimming pared 5 bases from V and 4 bases from J, leaving 21 bases between. The CDR3 is made up of 16 amino acids. Germline assignment: CDR1 MNHEY and CDR2 SMNVEV (reference sequence). The DNA of the CDR3 is TGTGCCAGCAGTCGATTTTACCCACAGGTTACGTACGAGCAGTACTTC. It codes for CASSRFYPQVTYEQYF.

The CDR3 is CASLLDRGFSGNTIYF. The CDR3 DNA sequence: TGTGCCAGCTTACTAGACAGGGGATTCTCTGGAAACACCATATATTTT. The J gene is TRBJ1-3, the V gene TRBV18, with TRBD1 matching over 8 bases. The ends lost 7 bases at V and 0 bases at J; junction bases unmatched: 8. The V gene's germline CDR1 is KGHSH and CDR2 LQKENI. There are 16 residues in the CDR3.

V usage is TRBV6-6 and J usage is TRBJ1-4; D remains ambiguous. CDR3 size: 13 residues. The V end lost 6 bases, the J end lost 8 bases, and 13 bases lay between the germline ends. Germline values: CDR1 MNHNY, CDR2 SVGAGI (reference sequence). The CDR3 DNA reads as TGTGCCAGCAGCAAGGTGGGAGGGGAAAAACTGTTTTTT. Its translation is CASSKVGGEKLFF.

The chain employs TRBV2 and TRBJ1-1, with a weak D call TRBD1 (5 bases). Germline lookup yields CDR1 SNHLY and CDR2 FYNNEI. V was shortened by 3 bases and J by 8 bases, with 7 bases between the two germline ends. The CDR3 runs 11 residues. The CDR3 sequence is CASSEGLEAFF. DNA for the CDR3: TGTGCCAGCAGTGAGGGACTCGAAGCTTTCTTT. Full variable domain (remainder filled in from reference TRBV2 and TRBJ1-1): EPEVTQTPSHQVTQMGQEVILRCVPISNHLYFYWYRQILGQKVEFLVSFYNNEISEKSEIFDDQFSVERPDGSNFTLKIRSTKLEDSAMYFCASSEGLEAFFGQGTRLTVV.